This T cell receptor (beta chain) derives from a study of blood T cell repertoires in COVID-19 (dated by TCRdb to 2018 to 2021). Broadly, across the study: Collaborator samples came from the United States, Italy and Spain and covered acute and convalescent phases of COVID-19. The material from the prospective study consisted of cDNA or gDNA derived from T cells, B-cell-depleted T cells, or PBMCs. The dataset comprised deeply sampled blood TCRbeta repertoires from subjects exposed to, actively infected with, or recovered from COVID-19. The repertoires were released in a freely available public database meant as a resource for research on the immune response to SARS-CoV-2. The samples were drawn from two sources: the first 160 participants of the ongoing ImmuneRACE study, and 1,000 to 1,500 subjects contributed by 6 global collaborators. A de-identified subject ID, COVID-19 status, age in years and sex were almost always included in the sample metadata. HLA class I and class II types, where available, came from metadata supplied by the sample provider rather than from assay-based typing. Findings and caveats that apply to the study as a whole: The amount of clinical and demographic metadata varied by source and participant and was provided uncurated.

TCRbeta CDR3 regions were amplified from genomic DNA using the immunoSEQ Assay, a bias-controlled multiplex PCR. The original methods were these. The number of nucleated cells in each sample was estimated from the amplification of reference gene primers within the assay. To quantify the absolute abundance of each unique TCRbeta CDR3 rearrangement, sequence reads were collapsed and filtered. For each sample, productive Simpson clonality was calculated as the square root of Simpson's diversity index over productive rearrangements. As stored in TCRdb, this immuneACCESS dataset retains in-frame rearrangements with V and J assigned. A fraction of the clones does not appear; measured against another copy, unresolved V genes explain less than half of the discrepancy, and the remainder lacks a known reason. That table is the source of V, J and clone size, and D and trimming were worked out from the DNA. For this sample the table gives 35,000 to 45,000 clones, of which 60% to 85% were detected only once. The biggest ten clones account for roughly 2% of the sample.

The germline V gene provides CDR1 SGHRS and CDR2 YFSETQ. The CDR3 starts with the cysteine, ends with the phenylalanine, and has 13 residues. Just the 39-base CDR3 DNA is kept, in frame starting at base 1. V and J lose 7 bases and 7 bases, and a span of 18 bases separates them. Regarding this clone: What antigen it recognizes has not been identified. No clone much larger than this one lies a single base away; base qualities are absent.

Each collaborating institution followed its own protocols to collect whole blood in K2EDTA tubes. Collaborator samples were shipped for TCRbeta analysis as frozen whole blood, isolated PBMCs, or DNA extracted from either sample type. The source of this sequence is a man in his sixties with active COVID-19. This receptor chain uses TRBV5-1 and TRBJ2-7; TRBD2 is a weak D gene call, 6 bases matching. Sequencing was performed on peripheral blood. The CDR3 in this case is CASGRGTGQEQYF. The DNA reads as follows: TGCGCCAGCGGCCGCGGGACGGGCCAGGAGCAGTACTTC.